The entry that follows covers one T cell receptor (beta chain) sequence. Generated by immunoSEQ multiplex PCR, the TCRdb table keeps only in-frame clones and is missing some. In the table there are tens of thousands of clones, around 88% of which are singletons. The source of the sample is a study of blood T cell repertoires in COVID-19. The sample consisted of peripheral blood. The TCR sequence derives from a human donor in a cohort sampled during active COVID-19.

CDR3 residues: CASSPTSGGAAGELFF. In DNA, the CDR3 is TGTGCCAGCTCCCCGACTAGCGGGGGGGCTGCCGGGGAGCTGTTTTTT. J is TRBJ2-2 and V is TRBV3-1 (or the pseudogene TRBV3-2); 14 nucleotides align to TRBD2. In germline, CDR1 is LGHDT, CDR2 YNNKEL (reference sequence). The CDR3 length is 16 residues. The trim removed 8 bases at V and 6 bases at J, leaving 8 bases unmatched.